One and the same sample provided the 8 T cell receptor beta chains below, sequenced in a study of blood T cell repertoires in COVID-19. Sequenced by immunoSEQ multiplex PCR; TCRdb stores in-frame clones only, minus some. The sample records roughly 18,000 clones, approximately 89% being singletons. The sequenced sample consisted of peripheral blood. The source of these receptors is a man in his 60s with active COVID-19.

The V call is TRBV6-2 or TRBV6-3, the J call TRBJ2-3; a possible D gene is TRBD2 (6 bases). Trimming pared 6 bases from V and 2 bases from J, leaving 15 bases between. Germline CDR1 and CDR2: MNHEY and SVGEGT. This CDR3 spans 15 amino acids. CDR3 bases: TGTGCCAGCAGCCGGAGGGGCGGACCCACAGATACGCAGTATTTT. Its translation is CASSRRGGPTDTQYF.

The V gene is TRBV30, the J gene TRBJ1-1, with unresolved D. This CDR3 comprises 12 residues. The germline CDR1 and CDR2 sequences are GTSNPN and SVGIG (reference sequence). The V end was cut by 5 bases, the J end by 0 bases, with 7 bases between. The CDR3 sequence: CAWAVMNTEAFF. In DNA, the CDR3 is TGTGCCTGGGCCGTTATGAACACTGAAGCTTTCTTT.

This chain links TRBV3-1 (or the pseudogene TRBV3-2) with TRBJ2-3; unclear D gene. This CDR3 is built from 14 residues. Germline CDR1 and CDR2: LGHDT and YNNKEL (reference sequence). V was shortened by 2 bases and J by 5 bases, with 11 bases between the two germline ends. The CDR3 DNA reads as TGTGCCAGCAGCCAACGTCTTAGAGAAGATACGCAGTATTTT. This encodes CASSQRLREDTQYF.

The chain is built from TRBV7-8 and TRBJ1-1; D possibly corresponds to TRBD1 (5 bases). This CDR3 region has 13 residues. V lost 3 bases and J lost 11, with 16 bases in between. Germline V lookup: CDR1 SGHVS, CDR2 FQNEAQ. CDR3 in amino acids: CASSFPGTAGAFF. CDR3 coding DNA: TGTGCCAGCAGCTTCCCCGGGACCGCGGGGGCTTTCTTT.

The chain carries TRBV7-9 and TRBJ1-2; D is ambiguous. CDR3 length: 13 amino acids. V was trimmed by 5 bases and J by 3 bases, leaving 10 bases between them. Germline V gives CDR1 SEHNR, CDR2 FQNEAQ (reference sequence). CDR3 coding DNA: TGTGCCAGCAGCATCGTAGTGGACTATGGCTACACCTTC. It encodes CASSIVVDYGYTF.

The V gene is TRBV29-1, the J gene TRBJ1-6; TRBD1 agrees at 9 bases. This CDR3 contains 15 residues. The V segment lost 8 bases and the J segment 5 bases; nucleotides outside the gene matches: 10. Per germline, CDR1 SQVTM and CDR2 ANQGSEA. This CDR3 is CSLRGQGPDNSPLHF. The CDR3 DNA sequence: TGCAGCCTCCGGGGACAGGGACCGGATAATTCACCCCTCCACTTT.

V usage is TRBV15 and J usage is TRBJ2-2; D gene ambiguous. The V gene lost 3 bases and the J gene lost 3 bases, with 8 bases spanning the gap. The germline CDR1 and CDR2 sequences are LNHNV and YYDKDF (reference sequence). CDR3 length: 14 amino acids. CDR3 coding DNA: TGTGCCACCAGCAGGACACACCACACCGGGGAGCTGTTTTTT. Translating it yields CATSRTHHTGELFF.

The gene calls are TRBV5-4 and TRBJ2-2; the match to TRBD2 covers 11 bases. Germline lookup yields CDR1 SGHNT and CDR2 YYREEE (reference sequence). The CDR3 covers 17 residues. V trimming: 3 bases; J trimming: 7 bases; junction bases outside the gene matches: 11. The CDR3 DNA sequence: TGTGCCAGCAGCTCATATATCGGGACTAGCGGATTCGGGGAGCTGTTTTTT. This translates into CASSSYIGTSGFGELFF.